Each of the 26 T cell receptor beta chains below was sequenced from the same sample in a study of blood T cell repertoires in COVID-19. Using immunoSEQ multiplex PCR, the repertoire was profiled, and TCRdb retains in-frame clones only, with some absent. Of about 130,000 clones listed, about 86% are singletons. The source material was peripheral blood. The receptors stem from a woman in her 50s who had recovered from COVID-19.

This chain uses TRBV18 with TRBJ2-7; 9 bases line up with TRBD2. There are 14 residues in the CDR3. Germline V gene data show CDR1 as KGHSH and CDR2 as LQKENI. V was pared by 3 bases and J by 7 bases, with 7 bases of the junction left unmatched. The CDR3 region has the DNA TGTGCCAGCTCACCTGCGGGGGGGGAGGGAGAGCAGTACTTC. Amino acids: CASSPAGGEGEQYF. Filled out from reference TRBV18 and TRBJ2-7, the complete variable domain reads NAGVMQNPRHLVRRRGQEARLRCSPMKGHSHVYWYRQLPEEGLKFMVYLQKENIIDESGMPKERFSAEFPKEGPSILRIQQVVRGDSAAYFCASSPAGGEGEQYFGPGTRLTVT.

The chain combines TRBV29-1 with TRBJ2-5; 7 nucleotides align to TRBD1. This CDR3 has 13 residues. The V segment lost 6 bases and the J segment 5 bases; nucleotides outside the gene matches: 9. CDR1 and CDR2 (germline): SQVTM, ANQGSEA. The DNA for the CDR3 is TGCAGCGTGATCCGACAGGGTGGGGAGACCCAGTACTTC. Its translation is CSVIRQGGETQYF.

The chain is built from TRBV7-3 and TRBJ2-2, with D possibly TRBD1 on 5 matching bases. The CDR3 is 13 amino acids. Germline V gives CDR1 SGHTA, CDR2 FQGTGA. Trimming removed 3 bases from V and 5 bases from J, with 7 bases in between. The CDR3 loop reads CASSFQGTGELFF. As DNA, the CDR3 is TGTGCCAGCAGCTTTCAGGGTACCGGGGAGCTGTTTTTT.

This rearrangement joins TRBV19 to TRBJ1-2, with a weak D call TRBD1 (6 bases). Deletions cut 7 bases from V and 7 bases from J, with 25 bases between. The CDR3 totals 16 residues. The V gene's germline CDR1 is LNHDA and CDR2 SQIVND (reference sequence). CDR3 DNA: TGTGCCAGTACCGATAAACGGCTCCGGGGGGCGACTGGCTACACCTTC. Translation: CASTDKRLRGATGYTF.

The J gene is TRBJ2-7, the V gene TRBV9, with TRBD1 identical over 11 bases. Germline CDR1 is SGDLS and CDR2 is YYNGEE. This CDR3 spans 14 amino acids. V shed 3 bases, J shed 6 bases, and the junction held 5 bases outside the gene matches. CDR3 loop: CASSADRGRSEQYF. The CDR3 DNA reads as TGTGCCAGCAGCGCGGACAGGGGGCGATCCGAGCAGTACTTC.

J is TRBJ2-3 and V is TRBV5-1; TRBD2 might be the D (5 bases). Per the germline V gene, CDR1 is SGHRS and CDR2 is YFSETQ. The CDR3 sequence is 16 residues long. The germline V and J ends were trimmed by 0 bases and 0 bases, with 11 bases remaining between them. CDR3 nucleotides: TGCGCCAGCAGCTTGGGTCTAGCCCAAAGCACAGATACGCAGTATTTT. This codes for CASSLGLAQSTDTQYF.

Ten or more counts support this clone. Within the sample, other DNA sequences also encode this same CDR3. The chain links TRBV19 to TRBJ1-2; 9 bases are a match to TRBD1. V shed 4 bases and J 2 bases; nucleotides not matched to a gene: 2. The CDR3 runs 14 residues. CDR1 and CDR2 (germline): LNHDA, SQIVND (reference sequence). CDR3 sequence reads: CASSRDRANYGYTF. CDR3 coding DNA: TGTGCCAGTAGTAGGGACAGGGCGAACTATGGCTACACCTTC.

The V call is TRBV7-9, the J call TRBJ2-1; 15 bases fit TRBD2. The CDR3 extends over 16 amino acids. Germline V gene lookup returns CDR1 SEHNR and CDR2 FQNEAQ (reference sequence). V was clipped by 8 bases and J by 2 bases; unmatched bases: 4. CDR3 protein: CASPRTSGGAYNEQFF. CDR3 coding DNA: TGTGCCAGCCCTCGGACTAGCGGGGGGGCCTACAATGAGCAGTTCTTC.

V gene TRBV15 combines with J gene TRBJ1-4, with D perhaps TRBD1 (6 bases). Germline V gene data show CDR1 as LNHNV and CDR2 as YYDKDF (reference sequence). This CDR3 has 13 amino acids. The V end lost 9 bases, the J end lost 7 bases, and 15 bases lay between the germline ends. CDR3 residues: CATRGSGSEKLFF. Here the CDR3 DNA reads TGTGCCACGAGGGGGTCGGGGAGTGAAAAACTGTTTTTT.

This clone occurred many times. The J gene is TRBJ2-3, the V gene TRBV4-1, with TRBD2 matching over 13 bases. CDR1 is MGHRA, CDR2 YSYEKL, per germline. Trimming removed 1 base from V and 4 bases from J; junction bases left unmatched: 17. The CDR3 is 21 residues long. This CDR3 reads CASSQGTSGGARLGRPDTQYF. In nucleotides, the CDR3 is TGCGCCAGCAGCCAAGGAACTAGCGGGGGGGCGCGATTGGGCCGCCCAGATACGCAGTATTTT.

The rearrangement joins TRBV10-2 to TRBJ1-6; 7 nucleotides agree with TRBD1. This CDR3 is 12 amino acids long. V trimming: 7 bases; J trimming: 10 bases; junction bases outside the gene matches: 4. From germline, CDR1 is WSHSY and CDR2 SAAADI. CDR3 sequence (DNA): TGCGCCAGCAACAGGGGTGAATCACCCCTCCACTTT. As protein: CASNRGESPLHF.

V and J are TRBV27 and TRBJ2-1; 9 bases fit TRBD1. J was trimmed by 2 bases and V by 6 bases; bases with no gene match: 2. The CDR3 covers 14 residues. The V gene's germline CDR1 is MNHEY and CDR2 SMNVEV (reference sequence). CDR3 loop: CASRGQGPYNEQFF. The CDR3 DNA sequence: TGTGCCAGCAGAGGACAGGGGCCCTACAATGAGCAGTTCTTC.

The V gene is TRBV2, the J gene TRBJ2-7; perhaps TRBD2 as D (6 bases). Germline CDR1 SNHLY, CDR2 FYNNEI. The CDR3 is 14 amino acids. Deletions cut 5 bases from V and 7 bases from J, with 18 bases between. The DNA of the CDR3 is TGTGCCAGCAGTAGGGACGGACCTGGGGGGGAGCAGTACTTC. Amino acid sequence: CASSRDGPGGEQYF.

V and J are TRBV6-5 and TRBJ2-1; D possibly corresponds to TRBD1 (6 bases). CDR1 is MNHEY, CDR2 SVGAGI, per germline. This CDR3 comprises 15 residues. Trimming left V 5 bases short and J 3 bases short, with 14 bases between. CDR3 DNA: TGTGCCAGCAGTCCCAGCGCCAGGGGCTACAATGAGCAGTTCTTC. Amino acid sequence: CASSPSARGYNEQFF.

V usage is TRBV18 and J usage is TRBJ2-7; 10 bases are shared with TRBD2. The germline gives CDR1 KGHSH, CDR2 LQKENI. Trimming removed 0 bases from V and 8 bases from J; junction bases left unmatched: 7. The CDR3 is made up of 15 amino acids. The CDR3 DNA sequence: TGTGCCAGCTCACCACCTAGCGGGGGGCCTGTGAAGCAGTACTTC. Translated, it gives CASSPPSGGPVKQYF.

This sequence joins TRBV7-2 and TRBJ2-3, with a tentative D call TRBD2 (5 bases). Germline V lookup: CDR1 SGHTA, CDR2 FQGNSA. The CDR3 spans 15 residues. The V end lost 1 base, the J end lost 1 base, and 9 bases lay between the germline ends. CDR3 sequence reads: CASSLGSGGTDTQYF. The CDR3 DNA reads TGTGCCAGCAGCTTAGGATCCGGGGGCACAGATACGCAGTATTTT.

The chain combines TRBV5-1 with TRBJ2-7; D might be TRBD2 (5 bases). This CDR3 is 14 amino acids long. V was cut by 4 bases and J by 3 bases, with 14 bases left in between. Per germline, CDR1 SGHRS and CDR2 YFSETQ. The CDR3 loop reads CASSPGIAGYEQYF. The CDR3, as DNA: TGCGCCAGCAGCCCCGGGATAGCCGGCTACGAGCAGTACTTC.

The V gene is TRBV28, the J gene TRBJ1-1, with a weak D call TRBD1 (6 bases). The V end lost 6 bases, the J end lost 5 bases, and 22 bases lay between the germline ends. CDR3 size: 16 residues. Germline V lookup: CDR1 MDHEN, CDR2 SYDVKM. CDR3 in amino acids: CASSPLPAQGRTEAFF. The CDR3 DNA sequence: TGTGCCAGCAGCCCTTTGCCCGCACAGGGAAGAACTGAAGCTTTCTTT.

The genes are TRBV7-2 and TRBJ1-5; weak D call: TRBD1 (5 bases). This CDR3 region has 15 residues. The germline V and J ends were trimmed by 5 bases and 0 bases, with 11 bases remaining between them. CDR1 and CDR2 (germline): SGHTA, FQGNSA. DNA for the CDR3: TGTGCCAGCAGCGGGGAGGGGTATAGCAATCAGCCCCAGCATTTT. Translation gives CASSGEGYSNQPQHF.

The chain employs TRBV6-6 and TRBJ2-3; no clear D gene. The V gene's germline CDR1 is MNHNY and CDR2 SVGAGI (reference sequence). CDR3 length: 15 residues. Deletions cut 6 bases from V and 0 bases from J, with 13 bases between. Written as DNA, the CDR3 is TGTGCCAGCAGCTTGGCTGGTCCAAGCACAGATACGCAGTATTTT. The encoded protein is CASSLAGPSTDTQYF.

DNA of the CDR3: TGTGCCAGCAGTTACGTAGGACAGGGAACAGATACGCAGTATTTT. Encoded protein: CASSYVGQGTDTQYF. The gene calls are TRBV6-5 and TRBJ2-3; 8 bases line up with TRBD1. V was pared by 2 bases and J by 3 bases, with 4 bases of the junction left unmatched. Looked up from germline, CDR1 is MNHEY and CDR2 is SVGAGI. The CDR3 spans 15 residues.

This clone was recorded only once. The rearrangement joins TRBV2 to TRBJ2-7, with 11 positions matching TRBD2. V lost 4 bases and J lost 5; bases outside the gene matches: 4. Germline CDR1 is SNHLY and CDR2 is FYNNEI. This CDR3 contains 14 residues. The CDR3 here is CASSGLAGGDEQYF. The CDR3 nucleotides read TGTGCCAGCAGTGGGCTAGCGGGAGGAGACGAGCAGTACTTC.

The chain carries TRBV7-2 and TRBJ2-7, with D tentatively TRBD2 (6 bases). Trimming shortened V by 1 base and J by 6 bases, and 13 bases separated the two germline ends. The CDR3 sequence is 14 residues long. From germline, CDR1 is SGHTA and CDR2 FQGNSA. The CDR3 is CASSLGAGTGEQYF. CDR3 DNA sequence: TGTGCCAGCAGCTTAGGTGCGGGGACGGGCGAGCAGTACTTC.

J is TRBJ2-7 and V is TRBV5-4; 13 bases fit TRBD2. The CDR3 has 15 residues. J was trimmed by 5 bases and V by 1 base; bases with no gene match: 3. Germline V gene sequence: CDR1 SGHNT, CDR2 YYREEE (reference sequence). In DNA, the CDR3 is TGTGCCAGCAGCTTGCGACTAGCGGGAGGCAACGAGCAGTACTTC. As protein: CASSLRLAGGNEQYF.

This chain joins TRBV6-5 and TRBJ2-5, with 7 bases identical to TRBD2. The CDR3 consists of 15 residues. Germline CDR1 is MNHEY and CDR2 is SVGAGI. J was trimmed by 3 bases and V by 7 bases; bases with no gene match: 11. CDR3 protein: CASKRVREREETQYF. The CDR3 nucleotides read TGTGCCAGCAAAAGGGTGCGGGAGCGGGAAGAGACCCAGTACTTC.

The chain employs TRBV10-1 and TRBJ2-2; 7 positions agree with TRBD1. From germline, CDR1 is WNHNN and CDR2 SYGVQD (reference sequence). V lost 3 bases and J lost 7; bases outside the gene matches: 14. CDR3 length: 17 residues. CDR3 DNA: TGCGCCAGCAGTGACCAAAGACAGGGTTTTTCTATCGGGGAGCTGTTTTTT. Translating it yields CASSDQRQGFSIGELFF.